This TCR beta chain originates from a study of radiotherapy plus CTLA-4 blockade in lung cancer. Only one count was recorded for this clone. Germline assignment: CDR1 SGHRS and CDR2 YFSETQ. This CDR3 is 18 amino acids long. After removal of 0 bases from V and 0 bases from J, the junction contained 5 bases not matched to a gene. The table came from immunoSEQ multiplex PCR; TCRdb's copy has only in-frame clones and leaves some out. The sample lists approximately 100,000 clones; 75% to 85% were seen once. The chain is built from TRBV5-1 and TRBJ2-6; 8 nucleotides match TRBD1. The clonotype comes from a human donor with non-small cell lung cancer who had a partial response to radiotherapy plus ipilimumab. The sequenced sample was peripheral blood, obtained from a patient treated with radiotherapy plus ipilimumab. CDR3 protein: CASSLAGTGSSGANVLTF. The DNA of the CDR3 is TGCGCCAGCAGCTTGGCCGGGACAGGCTCCTCTGGGGCCAACGTCCTGACTTTC. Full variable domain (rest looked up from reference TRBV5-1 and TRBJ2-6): KAGVTQTPRYLIKTRGQQVTLSCSPISGHRSVSWYQQTPGQGLQFLFEYFSETQRNKGNFPGRFSGRQFSNSRSEMNVSTLELGDSALYLCASSLAGTGSSGANVLTFGAGSRLTVL.